This entry concerns a single T cell receptor (beta chain). Germline values: CDR1 SEHNR, CDR2 FQNEAQ (reference sequence). Trimming removed 0 bases at V and 6 bases at J, with 5 bases between. The CDR3 runs 13 residues. The data originate from a study of blood T cell repertoires in COVID-19. Study information: From the United States, Italy and Spain came samples of acute and convalescent COVID-19.

Sequencing used immunoSEQ multiplex PCR; TCRdb keeps in-frame clones, though not all of them. The sample lists around 99,000 clones, about 87% occurring once. J is TRBJ2-2 and V is TRBV7-9; D is unresolved. This TCR was sampled from a man in his forties or fifties with active or convalescent COVID-19. The sample was peripheral blood. The CDR3 sequence: CASSLARAGELFF. CDR3 DNA sequence: TGTGCCAGCAGCTTAGCTCGGGCCGGGGAGCTGTTTTTT.